This record covers a single T cell receptor beta chain. This entry comes from a study of blood T cell repertoires in COVID-19. As for the study in general: The analysed material was cDNA or gDNA that came from T cells, B-cell-depleted T cells, or PBMCs.

Germline CDR1 is LGHDT and CDR2 is YNNKEL (reference sequence). The length of the CDR3 is 14 residues. Trimming cost V 6 bases and J 2 bases; bases outside gene matches: 5. TCRdb's table, derived via immunoSEQ multiplex PCR, lists solely in-frame clones and lacks some. The data show 99,000 or so clones, 85% to 90% seen once. The J gene is TRBJ2-7, the V gene TRBV3-1 (or the pseudogene TRBV3-2); TRBD2 aligns across 9 bases. Sample: peripheral blood. The sequence was collected from a man aged 50 to 59 with acute or convalescent COVID-19. In DNA, the CDR3 is TGTGCCAGCAGTCCCCTAGCGGGAACCTACGAGCAGTACTTC. Translating gives CASSPLAGTYEQYF.